These 27 T cell receptor beta chains were all obtained from the same sample, sequenced in a study of blood T cells in healthy people across ages. Alongside a J-beta primer mix, a sample-barcoded 5' primer served in a second PCR lasting about 7 to 12 cycles. MiXCR, applied by TCRdb to the 5' RACE reads, yields one record per CDR3 protein. The sample gives about a million distinct CDR3 sequences, 45% to 50% of which show up once; about an eighth is in the top ten. The sequencing sample was made of blood. Receptors originate from a man aged 25 to 40 in good health.

The V gene is TRBV27, the J gene TRBJ1-2; 9 positions agree with TRBD1. The V gene's germline CDR1 is MNHEY and CDR2 SMNVEV (reference sequence). V gave up 5 bases and J gave up 8 bases; unmatched junction bases: 15. The CDR3 totals 16 residues. The CDR3 DNA follows: TGTGCCAGCAGTGGAGGGACCGGGACAGGGACTCGGGGCTACACCTTC. This sequence encodes CASSGGTGTGTRGYTF.

This clonotype was observed a few times. The gene calls are TRBV4-3 and TRBJ2-1; 8 bases are shared with TRBD1. The V segment lost 2 bases and the J segment 10 bases; nucleotides outside the gene matches: 7. This CDR3 is built from 14 residues. From germline, CDR1 is LGHNA and CDR2 YSLEER. The CDR3 region has the DNA TGCGCCAGCAGCCAATGGCAGGGGGCAGGCGAGCAGTTCTTC. Residues: CASSQWQGAGEQFF.

This clonotype was seen a handful of times. The V call is TRBV7-2, the J call TRBJ2-1; no firm D call. Germline-derived CDR1 and CDR2 are SGHTA and FQGNSA. V lost 1 base and J lost 9, with 13 bases in between. This CDR3 has 14 amino acids. The CDR3 coding sequence is TGTGCCAGCAGCTTAGGCCAGAACAAGGGTGAGCAGTTCTTC. As protein: CASSLGQNKGEQFF.

This chain uses TRBV15 with TRBJ2-7; possible D gene TRBD1, 6 bases. CDR1 is LNHNV and CDR2 is YYDKDF in the germline V gene (reference sequence). The length of the CDR3 is 13 residues. Trimming removed 9 bases from V and 0 bases from J, with 12 bases in between. CDR3 bases: TGTGCCACTACAGACAGGAACTCCTACGAGCAGTACTTC. As protein: CATTDRNSYEQYF. The whole variable domain, remainder taken from reference TRBV15 and TRBJ2-7, is DAMVIQNPRYQVTQFGKPVTLSCSQTLNHNVMYWYQQKSSQAPKLLFHYYDKDFNNEADTPDNFQSRRPNTSFCFLDIRSPGLGDTAMYLCATTDRNSYEQYFGPGTRLTVT.

This clonotype appeared a few times. V is TRBV4-2 and J is TRBJ2-7; the match to TRBD2 covers 10 bases. The CDR3 consists of 20 residues. Per germline, CDR1 LGHNA and CDR2 YNFKEQ. J gave up 1 base and V 1 base, and 16 bases lay outside the gene matches. The CDR3 nucleotides read TGTGCCAGCAGCCAAGCTTCTGTAGCGGGGGGCGCCTCTGGTTCCTACGAGCAGTACTTC. This sequence encodes CASSQASVAGGASGSYEQYF.

The chain combines TRBV29-1 with TRBJ1-1; no firm D call. The germline V and J ends were trimmed by 0 bases and 6 bases, with 11 bases remaining between them. The V gene's germline CDR1 is SQVTM and CDR2 ANQGSEA. The CDR3 loop spans 13 amino acids. The CDR3 DNA reads TGCAGCGTTGAAGAGGGAGGGCGGGCTGAAGCTTTCTTT. Its protein is CSVEEGGRAEAFF.

The CDR3 region is CASSVGTSGLVYNEQFF. The CDR3 DNA reads TGTGCCAGCAGCGTAGGGACTAGCGGCTTAGTCTACAATGAGCAGTTCTTC. J is TRBJ2-1 and V is TRBV9, with TRBD2 identical over 10 bases. The CDR3 loop spans 17 amino acids. The germline CDR1 and CDR2 sequences are SGDLS and YYNGEE. The junction had 6 bases not matched to a gene; V was cut back by 0 bases and J by 3 bases.

The genes are TRBV28 and TRBJ2-7; 12 bases are shared with TRBD1. From germline, CDR1 is MDHEN and CDR2 SYDVKM. The CDR3 sequence is 16 residues long. V lost 2 bases to trimming and J lost 3 bases; unmatched junction nucleotides: 5. This chain's CDR3 is CASSLAGTGGNYEQYF. The CDR3 nucleotides are TGTGCCAGCAGTTTAGCCGGGACAGGGGGCAACTACGAGCAGTACTTC. Supplemented by reference TRBV28 and TRBJ2-7, the full variable domain reads DVKVTQSSRYLVKRTGEKVFLECVQDMDHENMFWYRQDPGLGLRLIYFSYDVKMKEKGDIPEGYSVSREKKERFSLILESASTNQTSMYLCASSLAGTGGNYEQYFGPGTRLTVT.

This chain uses TRBV20-1 with TRBJ2-1; D is perhaps TRBD1 (6 bases). The J call is in doubt because the DNA end fits TRBJ2-7 better. This CDR3 has 12 amino acids. Germline V lookup: CDR1 DFQATT, CDR2 SNEGSKA (reference sequence). Here the CDR3 reads CSARRQANEQYF. In DNA, the CDR3 is TGCAGTGCTAGAAGACAGGCCAATGAGCAGTACTTC.

The rearrangement joins TRBV20-1 to TRBJ2-3; possibly TRBD2 for D (5 bases). Germline-derived CDR1 and CDR2 are DFQATT and SNEGSKA (reference sequence). The V end was cut by 5 bases, the J end by 1 base, with 10 bases between. The CDR3 covers 13 residues. CDR3 in DNA: TGCAGTGCTCATCAACTAGGCACAGATACGCAGTATTTT. Encoded protein: CSAHQLGTDTQYF.

This chain uses TRBV6-1 with TRBJ2-2; 7 nucleotides align to TRBD1. There are 15 residues in the CDR3. Germline V gene lookup returns CDR1 MNHNS and CDR2 SASEGT. Losses at the gene ends were 6 bases for V and 8 bases for J; bases not matched to a gene: 12. CDR3 bases: TGTGCCAGCAGCCGCCCTGACAGGGTAGGGGGGGAGCTGTTTTTT. It is translated as CASSRPDRVGGELFF.

This sequence joins TRBV20-1 and TRBJ2-3; a possible D gene is TRBD1 (5 bases). The CDR3 is made up of 15 amino acids. The germline V gene encodes CDR1 DFQATT and CDR2 SNEGSKA (reference sequence). The CDR3 protein is CSRADVRERADTQYF. The CDR3 nucleotides read TGCAGCCGAGCAGACGTCAGGGAAAGGGCAGATACGCAGTATTTT.

As regards this clonotype: The junction departs from germline at one end; a sequencing error may be responsible. This chain joins TRBV12-3 or TRBV12-4 and TRBJ2-1; perhaps TRBD1 as D (5 bases). The CDR3 spans 10 residues. This CDR3 is CASSRGEQFF. CDR3 nucleotide sequence: TGCGCCAGCAGTAGGGGTGAGCAGTTCTTC.

This clonotype has a handful of counts. This sequence joins TRBV7-9 and TRBJ2-5, with D unresolved. The CDR3 covers 14 residues. The V end lost 1 base, the J end lost 3 bases, and 9 bases lay between the germline ends. Germline values: CDR1 SEHNR, CDR2 FQNEAQ (reference sequence). The CDR3 sequence: CASSLELVKETQYF. The CDR3 DNA reads TGTGCCAGCAGCTTAGAACTGGTAAAAGAGACCCAGTACTTC. The complete variable domain, with remaining parts taken from reference TRBV7-9 and TRBJ2-5, reads DTGVSQNPRHKITKRGQNVTFRCDPISEHNRLYWYRQTLGQGPEFLTYFQNEAQLEKSRLLSDRFSAERPKGSFSTLEIQRTEQGDSAMYLCASSLELVKETQYFGPGTRLLVL.

The chain carries TRBV18 and TRBJ1-1; possible D gene TRBD1, 6 bases. Looked up from germline, CDR1 is KGHSH and CDR2 is LQKENI. The CDR3 runs 14 residues. Trimming removed 3 bases at V and 5 bases at J, with 13 bases between. CDR3 DNA: TGTGCCAGCTCACCCCCGGGGGCTAGGACTGAAGCTTTCTTT. This gives the protein CASSPPGARTEAFF.

This clonotype was recorded a few times. The chain uses TRBV28 and TRBJ1-2; D is unresolved. The V end lost 8 bases, the J end lost 4 bases, and 14 bases lay between the germline ends. The length of the CDR3 is 13 residues. The V gene's germline CDR1 is MDHEN and CDR2 SYDVKM. The CDR3 nucleotides read TGTGCCAGCGTCCCTGGCAGTCTCTATGGCTACACCTTC. Translated, it gives CASVPGSLYGYTF.

The J gene is TRBJ1-1, the V gene TRBV24-1; D call uncertain. V lost 5 bases and J lost 3, with 12 bases in between. The CDR3 covers 14 residues. Germline CDR1 KGHDR, CDR2 SFDVKD. The CDR3 is CATSGGIGDTEAFF. The CDR3 DNA is TGTGCCACCAGTGGAGGAATCGGGGACACTGAAGCTTTCTTT.

This clonotype was detected only a few times. The V and J genes are TRBV20-1 and TRBJ1-4; 7 bases match TRBD1. The CDR3 runs 13 residues. Germline values: CDR1 DFQATT, CDR2 SNEGSKA (reference sequence). CDR3: CSAREGASEKLFF. The CDR3 DNA reads TGCAGCGCCAGGGAGGGGGCTAGTGAAAAACTGTTTTTT.

The V and J genes are TRBV5-1 and TRBJ2-7; no definite D call. The CDR3 contains 17 residues. Trimming shortened V by 0 bases and J by 0 bases, and 16 bases separated the two germline ends. CDR1 is SGHRS and CDR2 is YFSETQ in the germline V gene. Here the CDR3 reads CASSLGFFSADSYEQYF. The CDR3 bases are TGCGCCAGCAGCTTGGGATTTTTCTCGGCAGACTCCTACGAGCAGTACTTC.

The CDR3 protein is CSVKDGYSNQPQHF. The CDR3 DNA is TGCAGTGTAAAGGACGGTTATAGCAATCAGCCCCAGCATTTT. The chain recombines TRBV20-1 with TRBJ1-5; D gene uncertain. Between the trimmed V and J ends, which lost 7 bases and 0 bases, there was a span of 13 bases. This CDR3 has 14 amino acids. Germline V lookup: CDR1 DFQATT, CDR2 SNEGSKA (reference sequence).

The genes are TRBV11-2 and TRBJ2-2; unclear D gene. Per germline, CDR1 SGHAT and CDR2 FQNNGV. The germline V and J ends were trimmed by 2 bases and 2 bases, with 12 bases remaining between them. The CDR3 has 16 residues. This CDR3 is CASSLIGSLNTGELFF. The CDR3 nucleotides are TGTGCCAGCAGCTTAATAGGAAGTCTCAACACCGGGGAGCTGTTTTTT.

The gene calls are TRBV3-1 and TRBJ2-4; 7 positions match TRBD1. This CDR3 contains 13 residues. V shed 0 bases, J shed 13 bases, and the junction held 6 bases outside the gene matches. Germline values: CDR1 LGHDT, CDR2 YNNKEL (reference sequence). The CDR3 here is CASSQEGRGQQYF. In nucleotides, the CDR3 is TGTGCCAGCAGCCAAGAAGGAAGGGGACAGCAGTACTTC.

This clonotype appeared a few times. The chain combines TRBV3-1 with TRBJ1-6; weak D call: TRBD1 (5 bases). CDR1 is LGHDT, CDR2 YNNKEL, per germline (reference sequence). This CDR3 contains 15 residues. Trimming cost V 2 bases and J 5 bases, with 10 bases left between them. The CDR3: CASSQPDRHNSPLHF. CDR3 DNA: TGTGCCAGCAGCCAACCTGACAGACATAATTCACCCCTCCACTTT.

V and J are TRBV7-8 and TRBJ2-5, with a possible D match to TRBD1 (6 bases). The CDR3 is 18 residues long. The germline V gene encodes CDR1 SGHVS and CDR2 FQNEAQ. V was clipped by 2 bases and J by 1 base, with 20 bases between them. As DNA, the CDR3 is TGTGCCAGCAGCTTACCGTTCGGATTACAGGGCCCCCAAGAGACCCAGTACTTC. Its protein is CASSLPFGLQGPQETQYF.

The chain is built from TRBV27 and TRBJ1-1; D unclear. The CDR3 loop spans 13 amino acids. Trimming stripped 2 bases from V and 7 bases from J, with 11 bases between. Germline V gives CDR1 MNHEY, CDR2 SMNVEV (reference sequence). The CDR3 DNA follows: TGTGCCAGCAGTTTAGGGTTGACACGTGAAGCTTTCTTT. Translating it yields CASSLGLTREAFF.

The chain carries TRBV6-5 and TRBJ2-4; D possibly uses TRBD1 or TRBD2 (6 bases each). The CDR3 is 16 amino acids. V was trimmed by 0 bases and J by 3 bases, leaving 12 bases between them. Per the germline V gene, CDR1 is MNHEY and CDR2 is SVGAGI. Here the CDR3 DNA reads TGTGCCAGCAGTTACTCGATTGGAGGGGGCAAAAACATTCAGTACTTC. Translation: CASSYSIGGGKNIQYF.

The chain has TRBV10-3 and TRBJ2-3, with a tentative D call TRBD1 (6 bases). Germline CDR1 ENHRY, CDR2 SYGVKD. V was shortened by 0 bases and J by 1 base, with 11 bases between the two germline ends. The CDR3 extends over 16 amino acids. CDR3 bases: TGTGCCATCAGTGAGTCGTGGGGGCGCGGCACAGATACGCAGTATTTT. Translation gives CAISESWGRGTDTQYF.